This TCR beta chain originates from a study of T cell changes during pregnancy in multiple sclerosis. Trimming pared 5 bases from V and 8 bases from J, leaving 21 bases between. The germline V gene encodes CDR1 SEHNR and CDR2 FQNEAQ (reference sequence). This CDR3 is built from 15 residues. The assay was immunoSEQ multiplex PCR, and TCRdb's table has in-frame clones only and misses some. The sample has 16,000 or so clones, 95% to 96% seen once; the top ten hold under 0.9%. The sample was peripheral blood, taken in the third trimester of pregnancy. The V gene is TRBV7-9, the J gene TRBJ1-2; a weak D match, TRBD1 (6 bases). The clonotype comes from a female donor with multiple sclerosis, enrolled in a pregnancy study. CDR3 in DNA: TGTGCCAGCAGCACCACAACAGGGAACCAGCGAGGCTACACCTTC. It specifies CASSTTTGNQRGYTF.